What follows describes a single TCR beta chain. Using immunoSEQ multiplex PCR, the repertoire was profiled, and TCRdb retains in-frame clones only, with some absent. This table has a few thousand clones, 85% to 90% appearing once. Time point described: peak reinfection, 3 to 8 weeks after reinfection detection. TCR sequencing was done directly ex vivo on sorted cells, without expansion in vitro. V shed 4 bases and J 2 bases; nucleotides not matched to a gene: 5. The germline CDR1 and CDR2 sequences are SEHNR and FQNEAQ (reference sequence). This CDR3 is 16 amino acids long. This sample was included in a study of memory CD8 T cells in hepatitis C reinfection. Study context: A positive HCV RNA test after two negatives ≥60 days apart defined reinfection. Between 3 and 8 weeks after reinfection detection, peak samples were drawn.

The clonotype originates from a man aged 50 or older with hepatitis C virus infection. The sequenced material came from naive CD8+ T cells sorted from blood. The J gene is TRBJ2-6, the V gene TRBV7-9, with 7 bases lining up with TRBD1. The CDR3: CASSSTGETGANVLTF. As DNA, the CDR3 is TGTGCCAGCAGCTCTACAGGGGAGACTGGGGCCAACGTCCTGACTTTC.